The 27 T cell receptor beta chains below all came from one sample that was sequenced in a study of T cells in Graves' hyperthyroidism and ophthalmopathy. RNA transcripts yielded amplified TCR beta CDR3 regions. An initial round of RT-PCR targeting the TCR CDR3 relied on the HTBI primer set. TCRdb independently ran MiXCR on the multiplex PCR reads; one entry per CDR3 protein. The sample has over 650,000 distinct CDR3 sequences; over 40% are singletons. The sample taken for sequencing was peripheral blood or thyroid tissue (not recorded which). These receptors were taken from an adult man with Graves' disease, either hyperthyroidism or ophthalmopathy (not recorded which).

The chain couples TRBV2 to TRBJ2-7; 10 bases are a match to TRBD1. This CDR3 is 16 amino acids long. Germline V lookup: CDR1 SNHLY, CDR2 FYNNEI. J gave up 11 bases and V 5 bases, and 18 bases lay outside the gene matches. The CDR3 loop reads CASSRLLYRDRGRKYF. The CDR3 nucleotides are TGTGCCAGCAGTCGCCTACTCTACCGGGACAGGGGTCGCAAGTACTTC.

This clonotype has a count of ten or more. The V gene is TRBV29-1, the J gene TRBJ1-3; D is undetermined. Germline CDR1 and CDR2: SQVTM and ANQGSEA. Between the trimmed V and J ends, which lost 3 bases and 3 bases, there was a span of 6 bases. This CDR3 has 12 residues. CDR3 loop: CSVDSDGNTIYF. In DNA form, the CDR3 reads TGCAGCGTTGACAGCGATGGAAACACCATATATTTT.

V gene TRBV7-2 combines with J gene TRBJ1-1; D is unresolved. V was clipped by 5 bases and J by 1 base, with 11 bases between them. This CDR3 has 14 amino acids. Germline lookup yields CDR1 SGHTA and CDR2 FQGNSA. The CDR3 sequence: CASSLRMANTEAFF. The DNA of the CDR3 is TGTGCCAGCAGCCTTAGGATGGCGAACACTGAAGCTTTCTTT.

This clonotype was recorded only once. The chain couples TRBV2 to TRBJ1-4; tentatively, D is TRBD1 (5 bases). The CDR3 sequence is 15 residues long. Trimming shortened V by 4 bases and J by 6 bases, and 15 bases separated the two germline ends. In germline, CDR1 is SNHLY, CDR2 FYNNEI. CDR3 nucleotide sequence: TGTGCCAGCAGTGGGGTGGGACGGAACTATGAAAAACTGTTTTTT. Protein product: CASSGVGRNYEKLFF.

This clonotype was found many times. The chain recombines TRBV7-8 with TRBJ1-5, with D unresolved. V shed 2 bases and J shed 3 bases, with 5 bases lying between them. Germline-derived CDR1 and CDR2 are SGHVS and FQNEAQ. This CDR3 is 13 amino acids long. CDR3 region: CASSLRDNQPQHF. The CDR3 DNA reads TGTGCCAGCAGCTTAAGGGACAATCAGCCCCAGCATTTT. The full variable domain, its missing parts supplied by reference TRBV7-8 and TRBJ1-5, is GAGVSQSPRYKVAKRGQDVALRCDPISGHVSLFWYQQALGQGPEFLTYFQNEAQLDKSGLPSDRFFAERPEGSVSTLKIQRTQQEDSAVYLCASSLRDNQPQHFGDGTRLSIL.

The chain links TRBV29-1 to TRBJ2-7, with D maybe TRBD2 (6 bases). V was trimmed by 4 bases and J by 6 bases, leaving 13 bases between them. The germline V gene encodes CDR1 SQVTM and CDR2 ANQGSEA. CDR3 length: 12 residues. The CDR3 reads CSVAGGGAEQYF. Written as DNA, the CDR3 is TGCAGCGTTGCGGGTGGAGGGGCCGAGCAGTACTTC.

This sequence joins TRBV7-9 and TRBJ1-1, with TRBD1 matching over 8 bases. This CDR3 is built from 14 residues. Germline V gives CDR1 SEHNR, CDR2 FQNEAQ (reference sequence). V shed 1 base, J shed 7 bases, and the junction held 5 bases outside the gene matches. For the CDR3, the DNA is TGTGCCAGCAGCTTAGACAGGGGGTATGGTGAAGCTTTCTTT. Translating it yields CASSLDRGYGEAFF.

The CDR3 sequence: CASRITGANTEAFF. As DNA, the CDR3 is TGTGCCAGCCGAATCACAGGGGCGAACACTGAAGCTTTCTTT. The chain combines TRBV7-2 with TRBJ1-1; 7 bases are shared with TRBD1. V trimming: 8 bases; J trimming: 1 base; junction bases outside the gene matches: 7. CDR3 size: 14 residues. In germline, CDR1 is SGHTA, CDR2 FQGNSA.

The chain recombines TRBV25-1 with TRBJ1-6; D gene ambiguous. V lost 4 bases, J lost 6 bases, and 10 bases lay in between. This CDR3 region has 14 residues. CDR1 MGHDK and CDR2 SYGVNS come from the germline V gene. CDR3 residues: CASSGPGGNSPLHF. As DNA, the CDR3 is TGTGCCAGCAGTGGTCCGGGCGGTAATTCACCCCTCCACTTT.

The chain links TRBV20-1 to TRBJ2-7, with TRBD1 matching over 10 bases. Germline V lookup: CDR1 DFQATT, CDR2 SNEGSKA (reference sequence). After removal of 4 bases from V and 6 bases from J, the junction contained 9 bases not matched to a gene. CDR3 length: 14 amino acids. Here the CDR3 reads CSATRPGQGPEQYF. In DNA form, the CDR3 reads TGCAGTGCTACCCGACCGGGACAGGGGCCCGAGCAGTACTTC.

This clonotype was observed many times. V usage is TRBV20-1 and J usage is TRBJ1-1; D is uncertain. CDR1 and CDR2 (germline): DFQATT, SNEGSKA (reference sequence). The CDR3 has 12 amino acids. V was pared by 6 bases and J by 1 base, with 9 bases between. CDR3 in DNA: TGCAGTGCCGCCGCATGGAACACTGAAGCTTTCTTT. As protein: CSAAAWNTEAFF.

This clonotype appeared a few times. The chain links TRBV13 to TRBJ2-7; D possibly corresponds to TRBD1 (6 bases). The V gene lost 0 bases and the J gene lost 6 bases, with 12 bases spanning the gap. Germline V CDR1 and CDR2: PRHDT, FYEKMQ (reference sequence). The CDR3 spans 14 residues. Here the CDR3 DNA reads TGTGCCAGCAGCTTAGGCCTGAGAGGGGGCGAGCAGTACTTC. Protein: CASSLGLRGGEQYF. The complete variable domain, with remaining parts taken from reference TRBV13 and TRBJ2-7, reads AAGVIQSPRHLIKEKRETATLKCYPIPRHDTVYWYQQGPGQDPQFLISFYEKMQSDKGSIPDRFSAQQFSDYHSELNMSSLELGDSALYFCASSLGLRGGEQYFGPGTRLTVT.

This clonotype has ten or more counts. V is TRBV7-9 and J is TRBJ2-7; D not certain. The CDR3 is 11 residues long. Trimming removed 5 bases at V and 7 bases at J, with 9 bases between. The germline V gene encodes CDR1 SEHNR and CDR2 FQNEAQ (reference sequence). The CDR3 region has the DNA TGTGCCAGCAGCGCCTATTGGGAGCAGTACTTC. Protein sequence: CASSAYWEQYF.

This chain joins TRBV25-1 and TRBJ1-4; D may be TRBD1 (5 bases). CDR1 MGHDK and CDR2 SYGVNS come from the germline V gene. The CDR3 sequence is 15 residues long. Trimming shortened V by 6 bases and J by 5 bases, and 16 bases separated the two germline ends. The CDR3 is CASRLPGAKNEKLFF. Written as DNA, the CDR3 is TGTGCCAGCAGACTACCCGGGGCGAAGAATGAAAAACTGTTTTTT.

This clonotype occurred many times. The chain links TRBV2 to TRBJ1-3; D is ambiguous. Germline V gene sequence: CDR1 SNHLY, CDR2 FYNNEI. Trimming took 4 bases from V and 2 from J, leaving 12 bases between them. The CDR3 runs 15 residues. The CDR3 DNA is TGTGCCAGCAGTGGAGGCCCGGTCGCTGGAAACACCATATATTTT. It is translated as CASSGGPVAGNTIYF.

This sequence joins TRBV9 and TRBJ1-2; D remains unclear. V was clipped by 0 bases and J by 1 base, with 19 bases between them. This CDR3 is built from 18 residues. Germline V gives CDR1 SGDLS, CDR2 YYNGEE. The CDR3 loop is CASSVGRGPSEHNYGYTF. CDR3 bases: TGTGCCAGCAGCGTAGGCCGCGGTCCCTCCGAACATAACTATGGCTACACCTTC.

This sequence joins TRBV7-2 and TRBJ2-7; a weak D match, TRBD1 (6 bases). Germline assignment: CDR1 SGHTA and CDR2 FQGNSA. V lost 5 bases, J lost 2 bases, and 13 bases lay in between. The CDR3 has 14 amino acids. The CDR3 DNA reads TGTGCCAGCAGCGTTCAGGGGAAGGCCTACGAGCAGTACTTC. Protein sequence: CASSVQGKAYEQYF.

This clonotype was counted a few times. The rearrangement links TRBV10-3 to TRBJ1-6; D is ambiguous. The V end lost 4 bases, the J end lost 3 bases, and 10 bases lay between the germline ends. The length of the CDR3 is 15 residues. CDR1 and CDR2 (germline): ENHRY, SYGVKD. The CDR3 nucleotides read TGTGCCATCAGTGCGGGCGGATACTATAATTCACCCCTCCACTTT. Amino acid sequence: CAISAGGYYNSPLHF.

This clonotype was counted a few times. The chain carries TRBV7-9 and TRBJ1-5; D not resolved. The germline V gene encodes CDR1 SEHNR and CDR2 FQNEAQ (reference sequence). This CDR3 is 15 amino acids long. V was pared by 0 bases and J by 4 bases, with 10 bases between. CDR3 region: CASSLAAGFNQPQHF. Here the CDR3 DNA reads TGTGCCAGCAGCTTAGCGGCGGGATTTAATCAGCCCCAGCATTTT.

The chain joins TRBV5-1 to TRBJ1-5; D ambiguous. Germline CDR1 and CDR2: SGHRS and YFSETQ. This CDR3 spans 14 amino acids. V lost 0 bases and J lost 3, with 7 bases in between. The DNA for the CDR3 is TGCGCCAGCAGCTTGGTCAGGTACAATCAGCCCCAGCATTTT. It is translated as CASSLVRYNQPQHF.

There are many counts of this clonotype. The chain couples TRBV29-1 to TRBJ2-5; 8 bases match TRBD1. The CDR3 contains 14 residues. Germline-derived CDR1 and CDR2 are SQVTM and ANQGSEA. Trimming removed 3 bases from V and 5 bases from J; junction bases left unmatched: 8. The CDR3 sequence: CSVDPQGARETQYF. Written as DNA, the CDR3 is TGCAGCGTTGATCCCCAGGGGGCGCGGGAGACCCAGTACTTC.

CDR3 DNA: TGTGCCAGCAATGACGGCTTGAACACTGAAGCTTTCTTT. Its protein product is CASNDGLNTEAFF. This chain links TRBV2 with TRBJ1-1; D uncertain. Trimming took off 7 bases at V and 0 bases at J, with 9 bases between the two ends. Germline lookup yields CDR1 SNHLY and CDR2 FYNNEI. The CDR3 is 13 residues long.

This clonotype was observed a few times. The chain combines TRBV7-9 with TRBJ1-1; D ambiguous. Germline lookup yields CDR1 SEHNR and CDR2 FQNEAQ (reference sequence). This CDR3 has 12 amino acids. Trimming cost V 3 bases and J 7 bases, with 9 bases left between them. Here the CDR3 DNA reads TGTGCCAGCAGCTTCGACCCCCTTGAAGCTTTCTTT. Encoded protein: CASSFDPLEAFF.

In DNA form, the CDR3 reads TGTGCCAGCAGCTCCGGCTACTTTAGTGACCGAAACACCGGGGAGCTGTTTTTT. Its translation: CASSSGYFSDRNTGELFF. The V call is TRBV7-2, the J call TRBJ2-2; D gene ambiguous. Deletions cut 4 bases from V and 2 bases from J, with 20 bases between. The germline CDR1 and CDR2 sequences are SGHTA and FQGNSA. The CDR3 runs 18 residues. The full variable domain, with the rest looked up from reference TRBV7-2 and TRBJ2-2, is GAGVSQSPSNKVTEKGKDVELRCDPISGHTALYWYRQSLGQGLEFLIYFQGNSAPDKSGLPSDRFSAERTGGSVSTLTIQRTQQEDSAVYLCASSSGYFSDRNTGELFFGEGSRLTVL.

Of note for this clonotype: Germline is not matched at one junction end, which may reflect a read error. The chain joins TRBV7-9 to TRBJ1-3, with D maybe TRBD1 (5 bases). CDR1 and CDR2 from the germline V gene are SEHNR and FQNEAQ (reference sequence). The CDR3 has 17 amino acids. The CDR3 coding sequence is TGTGCCAGCAGCCCTAGCCGGGACTCGAGCTCTGGAAACACCATATACTTT. This sequence encodes CASSPSRDSSSGNTIYF.

This clonotype has a count of ten or more. The rearrangement uses TRBV10-3 and TRBJ1-6, with no clear D. The CDR3 sequence is 16 residues long. The V gene's germline CDR1 is ENHRY and CDR2 SYGVKD. Between the trimmed V and J ends, which lost 4 bases and 10 bases, there was a span of 20 bases. For the CDR3, the DNA is TGTGCCATCAGTGGGAGGGAAGTCCCGGGAAGGTCACCCCTCCACTTT. Translated, it gives CAISGREVPGRSPLHF.

This clonotype appeared many times. The chain couples TRBV2 to TRBJ1-5, with no clear D. The CDR3 spans 14 residues. Germline loops: CDR1 SNHLY, CDR2 FYNNEI. The V gene lost 3 bases and the J gene lost 10 bases, with 16 bases spanning the gap. The CDR3 is CASSELGSREPQHF. The CDR3 DNA reads TGTGCCAGCAGTGAGTTGGGGTCGAGGGAACCCCAGCATTTT.